Below, 13 T cell receptor beta chains from the same sample are listed, as sequenced in a study of cytomegalovirus exposure and HLA in healthy donors. The primer mix had 60 Vbeta and 13 Jbeta primers. Here immunoSEQ multiplex PCR was the method, and the copy in TCRdb shows in-frame clones only, minus some. The table has about 150,000 clones, 74% seen once. The sequenced sample was PBMCs. These receptors were taken from a man aged 25 to 40 in good health and CMV-seronegative.

The V and J genes are TRBV14 and TRBJ2-2, with unresolved D. The CDR3 contains 16 residues. V was clipped by 0 bases and J by 7 bases, with 15 bases between them. Germline lookup yields CDR1 SGHDN and CDR2 FVKESK. This CDR3 is CASSQEERRSFGELFF. For the CDR3, the DNA is TGTGCCAGCAGCCAAGAGGAGAGACGATCCTTCGGGGAGCTGTTTTTT.

As to this clone: One junction end disagrees with the germline gene, perhaps due to a read error. The chain combines TRBV4-2 with TRBJ1-5; perhaps TRBD1 as D (6 bases). CDR3 length: 15 amino acids. Germline assignment: CDR1 LGHNA and CDR2 YNFKEQ. The CDR3 DNA follows: TGTGCCAGCAGCCAAGATGGAGGACAGAATCAGCCCCAGAATTTT. Amino acids: CASSQDGGQNQPQNF.

The CDR3 DNA sequence: TGTGCCAGCAGTTTACCAGGACAGGGGAGCAATCAGCCCCAGCATTTT. Its translation is CASSLPGQGSNQPQHF. This chain connects TRBV6-6 to TRBJ1-5; 9 nucleotides align to TRBD1. The CDR3 covers 16 residues. Germline-derived CDR1 and CDR2 are MNHNY and SVGAGI (reference sequence). V was pared by 4 bases and J by 1 base, with 5 bases of the junction left unmatched.

This rearrangement joins TRBV6-1 to TRBJ2-4, with D maybe TRBD2 (5 bases). This CDR3 is 18 amino acids long. The germline V gene has CDR1 MNHNS and CDR2 SASEGT. V was clipped by 2 bases and J by 1 base, with 18 bases between them. The CDR3 DNA sequence: TGTGCCAGCAGTGAACGGATGGGAGCTCCCACGGCCAAAAACATTCAGTACTTC. Its translation is CASSERMGAPTAKNIQYF.

The chain links TRBV5-1 to TRBJ1-3, with D maybe TRBD1 (6 bases). The CDR3 runs 16 residues. The ends were cut back, 4 bases at V and 0 bases at J, with 14 bases in the middle. The germline CDR1 and CDR2 sequences are SGHRS and YFSETQ. The DNA for the CDR3 is TGCGCCAGCAGCCCCCCGGGACACAACTCTGGAAACACCATATATTTT. The encoded protein is CASSPPGHNSGNTIYF.

The chain has TRBV7-8 and TRBJ2-3, with D unclear. The germline gives CDR1 SGHVS, CDR2 FQNEAQ. V lost 5 bases, J lost 3 bases, and 9 bases lay in between. CDR3 length: 13 amino acids. Here the CDR3 reads CASSPRVTDTQYF. The CDR3 DNA reads TGTGCCAGCAGCCCCCGCGTTACAGATACGCAGTATTTT.

This clone has just a few counts. CDR3 amino acids: CASTLWASGGGEQFF. Written as DNA, the CDR3 is TGTGCCAGCACCCTTTGGGCTAGCGGGGGCGGTGAGCAGTTCTTC. The gene calls are TRBV28 and TRBJ2-1, with 10 positions matching TRBD2. The CDR3 is 15 amino acids. V lost 7 bases, J lost 9 bases, and 12 bases stayed unmatched. Germline V lookup: CDR1 MDHEN, CDR2 SYDVKM.

The chain has TRBV6-6 and TRBJ1-2, with 8 positions matching TRBD1. Per the germline V gene, CDR1 is MNHNY and CDR2 is SVGAGI (reference sequence). Trimming took 5 bases from V and 8 from J; bases not matched to a gene: 10. This CDR3 has 14 amino acids. The CDR3 DNA reads TGTGCCAGCAGTCAGGGGGCGCATGGTTACGGCTACACCTTC. The encoded protein is CASSQGAHGYGYTF.

The chain has TRBV4-2 and TRBJ1-2; 8 bases are shared with TRBD1. Germline V gene lookup returns CDR1 LGHNA and CDR2 YNFKEQ. This CDR3 has 15 amino acids. The V and J ends lost 0 bases and 6 bases, in that order; junction bases with no gene match: 6. In DNA form, the CDR3 reads TGTGCCAGCAGCCAAGAACCGCCAGGGGGCGATGGCTACACCTTC. It specifies CASSQEPPGGDGYTF.

The J gene is TRBJ1-3, the V gene TRBV19; D perhaps matches TRBD1 (5 bases). V shed 0 bases and J shed 0 bases, with 6 bases lying between them. This CDR3 spans 15 amino acids. Germline assignment: CDR1 LNHDA and CDR2 SQIVND (reference sequence). CDR3 sequence: CASSIDDSSGNTIYF. In DNA form, the CDR3 reads TGTGCCAGTAGTATAGACGACAGCTCTGGAAACACCATATATTTT.

The chain uses TRBV5-1 and TRBJ1-1; a weak D match, TRBD1 (5 bases). Germline CDR1 reads SGHRS; CDR2 reads YFSETQ. The CDR3 has 16 residues. The V end was cut by 4 bases, the J end by 0 bases, with 16 bases between. The CDR3 loop reads CASSEGFSGVNTEAFF. The CDR3 DNA sequence: TGCGCCAGCAGCGAAGGCTTTTCGGGGGTGAACACTGAAGCTTTCTTT.

This sequence joins TRBV30 and TRBJ1-1; a weak D match, TRBD1 (6 bases). CDR3 length: 14 residues. From germline, CDR1 is GTSNPN and CDR2 SVGIG (reference sequence). Trimming took off 3 bases at V and 3 bases at J, with 14 bases between the two ends. CDR3 sequence: CAWRGQYLDTEAFF. The CDR3 nucleotides read TGTGCCTGGAGAGGACAGTATTTGGACACTGAAGCTTTCTTT.

V and J are TRBV4-2 and TRBJ2-5, with 7 nucleotides matching TRBD2. J was trimmed by 4 bases and V by 0 bases; bases with no gene match: 2. This CDR3 has 14 amino acids. Germline CDR1 reads LGHNA; CDR2 reads YNFKEQ. CDR3 sequence reads: CASSQEWGGETQYF. In DNA, the CDR3 is TGTGCCAGCAGCCAAGAGTGGGGGGGAGAGACCCAGTACTTC.